This T cell receptor (beta chain) stems from a study of shared clonotypes between healthy human individuals. Donors were healthy HIV-negative adults without recent acute infections or vaccinations. Per the study methods: As immunoSEQ supplied junction-only sequences (without quality scores), filtering differed. Assay: immunoSEQ multiplex PCR; the TCRdb copy retains only in-frame clones and omits some. V and J calls and clone size are those listed in that table; D and trimming were worked out from the DNA. Here the sample spans about a million clones, 75% being singletons. Findings of the study overall: Several donors shared about 4.8% of their naive CD4 clonotypes.

For this clone: Its antigen is unknown.

The J segment lost 7 bases and the V segment lost 3 bases, leaving 11 bases of the junction unmatched. CDR3 length: 16 residues. Germline values: CDR1 SGHDN, CDR2 FVKESK. Sequencing was done on a sample of memory CD4+ T cells sorted from blood. Sample subset: CD45RA-negative fraction. The receptor's source is a man between 18 and 29 years old in good health. V and J are TRBV14 and TRBJ2-7; 11 bases are shared with TRBD2. CDR3 DNA: TGTGCCAGCAGCCACCTAATAGCGGGGGGGCCGCGGGAGCAGTACTTC. Translation gives CASSHLIAGGPREQYF.